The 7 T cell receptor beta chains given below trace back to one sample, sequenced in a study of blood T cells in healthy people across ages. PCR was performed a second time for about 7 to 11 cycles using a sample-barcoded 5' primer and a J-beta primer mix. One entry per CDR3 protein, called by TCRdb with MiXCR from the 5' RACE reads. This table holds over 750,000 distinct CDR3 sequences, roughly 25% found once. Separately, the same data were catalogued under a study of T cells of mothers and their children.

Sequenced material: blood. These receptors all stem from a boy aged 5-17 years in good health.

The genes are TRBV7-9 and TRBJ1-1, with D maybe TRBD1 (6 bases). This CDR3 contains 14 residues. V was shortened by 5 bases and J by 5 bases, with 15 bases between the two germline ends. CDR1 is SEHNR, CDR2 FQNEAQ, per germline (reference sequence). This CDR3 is CASSGGQSPTEAFF. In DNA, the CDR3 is TGTGCCAGCAGCGGAGGACAGTCCCCTACTGAAGCTTTCTTT. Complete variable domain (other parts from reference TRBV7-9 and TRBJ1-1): DTGVSQNPRHKITKRGQNVTFRCDPISEHNRLYWYRQTLGQGPEFLTYFQNEAQLEKSRLLSDRFSAERPKGSFSTLEIQRTEQGDSAMYLCASSGGQSPTEAFFGQGTRLTVV.

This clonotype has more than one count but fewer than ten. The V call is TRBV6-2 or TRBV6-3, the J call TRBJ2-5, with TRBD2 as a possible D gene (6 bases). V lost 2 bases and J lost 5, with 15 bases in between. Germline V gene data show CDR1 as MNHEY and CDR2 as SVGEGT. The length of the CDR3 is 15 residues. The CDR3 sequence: CASSYHQGLSETQYF. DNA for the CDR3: TGTGCCAGCAGTTACCACCAGGGACTCAGCGAGACCCAGTACTTC.

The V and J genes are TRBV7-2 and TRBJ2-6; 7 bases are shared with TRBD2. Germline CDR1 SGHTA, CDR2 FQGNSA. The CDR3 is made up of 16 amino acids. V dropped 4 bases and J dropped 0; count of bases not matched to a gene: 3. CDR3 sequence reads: CASSSGLGSGANVLTF. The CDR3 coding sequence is TGTGCCAGCAGCTCCGGACTAGGCTCTGGGGCCAACGTCCTGACTTTC. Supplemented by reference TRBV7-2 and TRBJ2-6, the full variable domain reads GAGVSQSPSNKVTEKGKDVELRCDPISGHTALYWYRQSLGQGLEFLIYFQGNSAPDKSGLPSDRFSAERTGGSVSTLTIQRTQQEDSAVYLCASSSGLGSGANVLTFGAGSRLTVL.

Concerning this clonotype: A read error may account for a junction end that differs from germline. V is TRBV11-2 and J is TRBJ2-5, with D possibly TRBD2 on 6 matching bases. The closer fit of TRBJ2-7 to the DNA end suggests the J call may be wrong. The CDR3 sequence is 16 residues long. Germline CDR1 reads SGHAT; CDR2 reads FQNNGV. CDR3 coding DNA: TGTGCCAGCAGCCTAGATCAAATGGGGGGTCCCTCCGAGCAGTACTTC. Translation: CASSLDQMGGPSEQYF.

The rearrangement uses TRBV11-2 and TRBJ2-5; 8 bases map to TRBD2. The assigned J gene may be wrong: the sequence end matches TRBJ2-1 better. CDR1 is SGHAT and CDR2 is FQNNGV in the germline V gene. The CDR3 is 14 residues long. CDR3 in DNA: TGTGCCAGCCGGACAGCGGGAGCGTCGGGTGAGCAGTTCTTC. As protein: CASRTAGASGEQFF.

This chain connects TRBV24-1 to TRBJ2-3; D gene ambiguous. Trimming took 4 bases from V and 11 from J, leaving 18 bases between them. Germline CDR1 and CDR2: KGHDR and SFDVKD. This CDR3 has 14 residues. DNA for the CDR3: TGTGCCACCAGTGAGAACCAACCGATAGTGAGGCAGTATTTT. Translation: CATSENQPIVRQYF.

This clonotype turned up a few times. CDR3 sequence reads: CASTGQSERTEAFF. The CDR3 bases are TGTGCCAGCACCGGACAGTCCGAGAGGACGGAAGCTTTCTTT. The chain uses TRBV6-5 and TRBJ1-1, with D perhaps TRBD1 (6 bases). The CDR3 runs 14 residues. Trimming cost V 7 bases and J 8 bases, with 20 bases left between them. CDR1 and CDR2 from the germline V gene are MNHEY and SVGAGI.